The sequence of this T cell receptor (beta chain) was determined in a study of early T cells in non-severe SARS-CoV-2 infection. About the research overall: Sequenced material consisted of bulk RNA (from unsorted whole blood), and chains were unpaired.

This clonotype was counted ten times or more. Antigen unknown. CDR3 length: 14 residues. The V gene's germline CDR1 is LNHDA and CDR2 SQIVND (reference sequence). V was trimmed by 5 bases and J by 0 bases, leaving 7 bases between them. Study conclusions and caveats: Reliance on VDJdb matching favored anti-spike CD8 responses; private and CD4 specificities were missed.

Molecules of cDNA were individually given unique molecular identifiers that were attached to them. Using its own MiXCR run on the 5' RACE reads, TCRdb lists one record per CDR3 protein. The sample gives roughly 28,000 distinct CDR3 sequences, about 4% of which show up once; roughly an eighth is in the top ten. The sequencing input was whole blood. The receptor comes from an adult who was a healthcare worker with PCR-confirmed SARS-CoV-2 infection or an uninfected control (not recorded which). V gene TRBV19 combines with J gene TRBJ2-2, with a possible D match to TRBD2 (5 bases). The CDR3 region is CASSPDSNTGELFF. In DNA, the CDR3 is TGTGCCAGTAGTCCGGACTCGAACACCGGGGAGCTGTTTTTT.